The 19 T cell receptor beta chains below come from one sample, sequenced in a study of T cell changes during pregnancy in multiple sclerosis. Libraries were prepared by immunoSEQ multiplex PCR; TCRdb keeps only in-frame clonotypes and omits some of them. The data contain some 70,000 clones, roughly nine tenths of them singletons. Source: CD4+ T cells from peripheral blood mononuclear cells, taken in the third trimester of pregnancy. These receptors were taken from a female donor in good health, enrolled as a control in a pregnancy study.

V gene TRBV10-3 combines with J gene TRBJ2-7; TRBD2 might be the D (6 bases). The CDR3 is 14 residues long. CDR1 is ENHRY, CDR2 SYGVKD, per germline. V was clipped by 6 bases and J by 0 bases, with 12 bases between them. CDR3 nucleotides: TGTGCCATCAGGGGGACTTCAAGCTCCTACGAGCAGTACTTC. It yields the protein CAIRGTSSSYEQYF.

The chain couples TRBV6-6 to TRBJ2-7, with 8 bases aligning to TRBD1. Germline V lookup: CDR1 MNHNY, CDR2 SVGAGI (reference sequence). CDR3 length: 16 amino acids. Trimming took 5 bases from V and 2 from J; bases not matched to a gene: 11. CDR3 DNA: TGTGCCAGCAGTCCAAAAGGACAGGGTGGGACCTACGAGCAGTACTTC. The encoded protein is CASSPKGQGGTYEQYF.

This chain uses TRBV7-2 with TRBJ1-1, with D tentatively TRBD1 (5 bases). Trimming shortened V by 3 bases and J by 0 bases, and 8 bases separated the two germline ends. This CDR3 spans 14 amino acids. Per the germline V gene, CDR1 is SGHTA and CDR2 is FQGNSA. CDR3 in DNA: TGTGCCAGCAGCTTTCAGGGTTTGAACACTGAAGCTTTCTTT. Translated: CASSFQGLNTEAFF. Looking up the rest from reference TRBV7-2 and TRBJ1-1 gives the full variable domain: GAGVSQSPSNKVTEKGKDVELRCDPISGHTALYWYRQSLGQGLEFLIYFQGNSAPDKSGLPSDRFSAERTGGSVSTLTIQRTQQEDSAVYLCASSFQGLNTEAFFGQGTRLTVV.

The V gene is TRBV4-1, the J gene TRBJ2-3; 13 nucleotides align to TRBD2. Germline V CDR1 and CDR2: MGHRA, YSYEKL. Trimming cost V 3 bases and J 4 bases; bases outside gene matches: 7. The CDR3 runs to 17 residues. The CDR3 sequence: CASSQGTSGGAPDTQYF. DNA for the CDR3: TGCGCCAGCAGCCAGGGTACTAGCGGGGGGGCCCCAGATACGCAGTATTTT.

The J gene is TRBJ1-1, the V gene TRBV19; 11 bases agree with TRBD1. Germline assignment: CDR1 LNHDA and CDR2 SQIVND (reference sequence). J gave up 5 bases and V 5 bases, and 7 bases lay outside the gene matches. The CDR3 is 15 amino acids. CDR3 residues: CASSLGTGGGTEAFF. The CDR3 DNA reads TGTGCCAGTAGTTTGGGGACAGGGGGGGGGACTGAAGCTTTCTTT.

The genes are TRBV25-1 and TRBJ2-5; D is unclear. The V gene's germline CDR1 is MGHDK and CDR2 SYGVNS. The CDR3 extends over 12 amino acids. The ends were cut back, 4 bases at V and 1 base at J, with 4 bases in the middle. The CDR3 coding sequence is TGTGCCAGCAGTGCCGTCCAAGAGACCCAGTACTTC. Translating gives CASSAVQETQYF.

The chain is built from TRBV7-2 and TRBJ2-7, with 9 bases aligning to TRBD2. CDR1 SGHTA and CDR2 FQGNSA come from the germline V gene. The CDR3 runs 15 residues. V was pared by 5 bases and J by 5 bases, with 10 bases of the junction left unmatched. CDR3 sequence (DNA): TGTGCCAGCAGCCATAGGCGGGGGGGCCGGGACGAGCAGTACTTC. It translates to CASSHRRGGRDEQYF.

The rearrangement uses TRBV19 and TRBJ2-7, with D possibly being TRBD1 (5 bases). Germline assignment: CDR1 LNHDA and CDR2 SQIVND (reference sequence). The germline V and J ends were trimmed by 3 bases and 1 base, with 13 bases remaining between them. The CDR3 length is 15 residues. The CDR3: CASSIMAGLSYEQYF. The DNA for the CDR3 is TGTGCCAGTAGTATCATGGCAGGGCTTTCCTACGAGCAGTACTTC.

This clone is a singleton in its sample. This sequence joins TRBV11-2 and TRBJ2-5; 11 positions agree with TRBD1. Germline V gene sequence: CDR1 SGHAT, CDR2 FQNNGV. This CDR3 comprises 17 residues. V lost 4 bases, J lost 4 bases, and 11 bases stayed unmatched. The CDR3 sequence is CASSSGTGGLQGETQYF. The CDR3 DNA reads TGTGCCAGCAGCTCCGGGACAGGGGGTTTGCAGGGAGAGACCCAGTACTTC.

The V and J genes are TRBV16 and TRBJ2-7, with a possible D match to TRBD2 (5 bases). The germline gives CDR1 KGHSY, CDR2 FQNENV. The V end was cut by 4 bases, the J end by 7 bases, with 14 bases between. The CDR3 spans 13 residues. CDR3 DNA sequence: TGTGCCAGCAGCCCACGACGAGGGTTGGAGCAGTACTTC. Protein sequence: CASSPRRGLEQYF. The full variable domain, with the rest looked up from reference TRBV16 and TRBJ2-7, is GEEVAQTPKHLVRGEGQKAKLYCAPIKGHSYVFWYQQVLKNEFKFLISFQNENVFDETGMPKERFSAKCLPNSPCSLEIQATKLEDSAVYFCASSPRRGLEQYFGPGTRLTVT.

This clone is a singleton in its sample. The chain employs TRBV9 and TRBJ2-5, with 9 bases lining up with TRBD1. V lost 4 bases to trimming and J lost 5 bases; unmatched junction nucleotides: 6. Germline lookup yields CDR1 SGDLS and CDR2 YYNGEE. The CDR3 is 14 amino acids. In DNA form, the CDR3 reads TGTGCCAGCAGCCAATCCGGGACAGGGGAGACCCAGTACTTC. This gives the protein CASSQSGTGETQYF.

This clone was seen only once. This chain links TRBV19 with TRBJ1-4; TRBD1 matches 8 bases. V shed 8 bases and J 8 bases; nucleotides not matched to a gene: 7. This CDR3 has 13 residues. Per germline, CDR1 LNHDA and CDR2 SQIVND (reference sequence). Written as DNA, the CDR3 is TGTGCCAGTCGACAGGACAGGGTCGAAAAACTGTTTTTT. Translation: CASRQDRVEKLFF. The whole variable domain, remainder taken from reference TRBV19 and TRBJ1-4, is DGGITQSPKYLFRKEGQNVTLSCEQNLNHDAMYWYRQDPGQGLRLIYYSQIVNDFQKGDIAEGYSVSREKKESFPLTVTSAQKNPTAFYLCASRQDRVEKLFFGSGTQLSVL.

The V and J genes are TRBV18 and TRBJ1-4; D gene uncertain. V lost 2 bases and J lost 3, with 10 bases in between. Germline CDR1 is KGHSH and CDR2 is LQKENI. The CDR3 covers 15 residues. CDR3 DNA: TGTGCCAGCTCACCAAGAGGGCAGCCTAATGAAAAACTGTTTTTT. This gives the protein CASSPRGQPNEKLFF.

Comments on this clone: A junction boundary mismatches the germline segment, possibly from a read error. This sequence joins TRBV7-7 and TRBJ2-3, with 13 positions matching TRBD2. The CDR3 totals 16 residues. Germline V gene sequence: CDR1 SSHAT, CDR2 FNYEAQ (reference sequence). CDR3 sequence (DNA): TGTGCTAGCAGCATGGGACTAGCGGGGTCTCGGGATACGCAGTATTTT. The encoded protein is CASSMGLAGSRDTQYF.

The V gene is TRBV7-2, the J gene TRBJ2-5, with D possibly TRBD1 on 6 matching bases. Trimming stripped 4 bases from V and 3 bases from J, with 9 bases between. The germline gives CDR1 SGHTA, CDR2 FQGNSA. The CDR3 is made up of 13 amino acids. The CDR3 reads CASSSYREETQYF. CDR3 DNA: TGTGCCAGCAGCTCCTACAGGGAAGAGACCCAGTACTTC.

The chain combines TRBV5-4 with TRBJ2-5; TRBD2 agrees at 11 bases. The trim removed 2 bases at V and 2 bases at J, leaving 5 bases unmatched. Germline values: CDR1 SGHNT, CDR2 YYREEE (reference sequence). This CDR3 has 16 amino acids. For the CDR3, the DNA is TGTGCCAGCAGCTTTCTGCCTAGCGGGGGGCAAGAGACCCAGTACTTC. It encodes CASSFLPSGGQETQYF.

The J gene is TRBJ1-3, the V gene TRBV27; a possible D gene is TRBD1 (5 bases). Trimming removed 3 bases from V and 2 bases from J, with 8 bases in between. Germline values: CDR1 MNHEY, CDR2 SMNVEV (reference sequence). This CDR3 spans 14 amino acids. The CDR3 DNA is TGTGCCAGCAGTTTGGGGCGGACTGGAAACACCATATATTTT. Translated, it gives CASSLGRTGNTIYF.

The J gene is TRBJ1-2, the V gene TRBV29-1, with 7 nucleotides matching TRBD1. Germline V gene data show CDR1 as SQVTM and CDR2 as ANQGSEA. The CDR3 runs 13 residues. The V segment lost 6 bases and the J segment 5 bases; nucleotides outside the gene matches: 9. The DNA for the CDR3 is TGCAGCGTGAGTCCCGGGACAGAGTATGGCTACACCTTC. This codes for CSVSPGTEYGYTF.

The J gene is TRBJ1-1, the V gene TRBV27; the D gene is possibly TRBD1 (6 bases). V gave up 4 bases and J gave up 4 bases, with 22 bases separating them. The CDR3 totals 17 residues. Germline V CDR1 and CDR2: MNHEY, SMNVEV (reference sequence). DNA for the CDR3: TGTGCCAGCAGTTCAAACAGGGTCCCATGGTTGGGCACTGAAGCTTTCTTT. This encodes CASSSNRVPWLGTEAFF.